This TCR beta chain was identified in a study of regulatory T cells in long-lasting Graves disease. Time point here: newly diagnosed GD, antithyroid drugs for less than 3 months. There was RNA extracted from PBMCs, and the TCR library was made from it. Blood from the periphery, about 9.2 milliliters in all, was drawn into EDTA tubes. The V gene lost 4 bases and the J gene lost 4 bases, with 16 bases spanning the gap. Germline CDR1 reads MGHRA; CDR2 reads YSYEKL. There are 15 residues in the CDR3. In regard to this clonotype: Its antigen is not known. This could be a read error, since a much larger clone is one nucleotide away.

For TCR beta, libraries came from iRepertoire HTBI primers and Arm-PCR of CDR3 regions. Each CDR3 protein gets one entry after TCRdb re-called the multiplex PCR reads with MiXCR. This sample yields more than 450,000 distinct CDR3 sequences, of which approximately 12% are seen a single time; almost 9% belongs to the top ten. Study results and limitations: There were preferences for TRBV28, TRBJ1-2 and TRBJ2-5 in persistent disease. Thyroid tissue was not studied; only peripheral blood was.

The same specimen was also included in a second study, on T cells in Graves' hyperthyroidism and ophthalmopathy. This second study notes: No progression to ophthalmopathy during 18 months of follow-up defined stable disease.

The specimen was peripheral blood mononuclear cells (PBMCs), collected at new diagnosis, from a patient treated with antithyroid drugs. The chain employs TRBV4-1 and TRBJ2-5; D remains ambiguous. The clonotype originates from a woman aged 25 to 45 with Graves disease. The CDR3 here is CASSPAAVIRETQYF. Here the CDR3 DNA reads TGCGCCAGCAGCCCCGCTGCTGTCATAAGAGAGACCCAGTACTTC.